A selection of T cell receptor beta chains follows, all from one sample in a study of blood T cell repertoires in COVID-19. Profiling relied on immunoSEQ multiplex PCR, and the TCRdb table lists in-frame clones only, not all of them. The sample has 100,000 to 120,000 clones; approximately 65% are singletons. The source material was peripheral blood. The receptors here all came from an older woman with acute or convalescent COVID-19. CDR3s include the opening cysteine and the closing phenylalanine or tryptophan. D genes are given only for firm matches. A row's size may be missing; if present it is once, few, many or a size class.

v_gene,abundance,d_gene,j_gene,CDR3aa,CDR3nt
TRBV10-3,NA,TRBD1,TRBJ2-7,CAISEGGTGTYEQYF,TGTGCCATCAGTGAAGGGGGGACAGGGACCTACGAGCAGTACTTC
TRBV30,few,NA,TRBJ1-5,CAWSGDPNQPQHF,TGTGCCTGGAGCGGGGATCCCAATCAGCCCCAGCATTTT
TRBV6-5,NA,NA,TRBJ2-7,CASSHHYEQYF,TGTGCCAGCAGTCATCATTACGAGCAGTACTTC
TRBV28,NA,NA,TRBJ1-5,CASLAEGPGGTQHF,TGTGCCAGCCTAGCGGAGGGACCGGGTGGAACCCAGCATTTT
TRBV2,NA,TRBD1,TRBJ1-2,CASRSGQGAEGYTF,TGTGCCAGCAGGTCGGGACAGGGGGCCGAGGGCTACACCTTC
TRBV19,NA,NA,TRBJ2-2,CARSLDYTSLSNTGELFF,TGTGCCAGATCACTCGACTATACCTCACTCTCGAACACCGGGGAGCTGTTTTTT
TRBV7-2,NA,TRBD1,TRBJ1-2,CASRRTGVEGYTF,TGTGCCAGCAGGCGAACAGGGGTAGAGGGCTACACCTTC
TRBV20-1,once,NA,TRBJ1-3,CSASVPGGGAGHTIYF,TGCAGTGCTAGTGTCCCCGGGGGGGGCGCGGGTCACACCATATATTTT
TRBV18,NA,NA,TRBJ1-1,CASSPGRNTEAFF,TGTGCCAGCTCACCAGGGAGGAACACTGAAGCTTTCTTT
TRBV10-3,NA,NA,TRBJ2-5,CAISDRVQETQYF,TGTGCCATCAGTGACAGGGTCCAAGAGACCCAGTACTTC
TRBV4-1,many,NA,TRBJ1-3,CASSQRDGNTIYF,TGCGCCAGCAGCCAACGGGATGGAAACACCATATATTTT
TRBV28,few,NA,TRBJ2-3,CASGGEDGGREVYTDTQYF,TGTGCCAGCGGCGGGGAGGACGGGGGGCGCGAAGTTTACACAGATACGCAGTATTTT
TRBV2,few,NA,TRBJ1-5,CASRKGERQPQHF,TGTGCCAGCAGGAAAGGGGAACGACAGCCCCAGCATTTT
TRBV5-4,NA,TRBD1,TRBJ2-3,CASSLGGQGISTDTQYF,TGTGCCAGCAGCTTGGGAGGACAGGGTATTAGCACAGATACGCAGTATTTT
TRBV9,NA,TRBD1,TRBJ2-3,CASSPQGASTDTQYF,TGTGCCAGCAGCCCCCAGGGGGCAAGCACAGATACGCAGTATTTT
TRBV12-3/TRBV12-4,NA,NA,TRBJ1-1,CASRYRVTEAFF,TGTGCCAGCAGGTACAGGGTTACTGAAGCTTTCTTT
TRBV11-2,NA,NA,TRBJ1-2,CASSSVYGYTF,TGTGCCAGCAGTTCGGTCTATGGCTACACCTTC
TRBV5-1,NA,NA,TRBJ2-6,CASSRAGAGANVLTF,TGCGCCAGCAGCAGGGCAGGGGCTGGGGCCAACGTCCTGACTTTC
TRBV14,NA,NA,TRBJ1-6,CASSQDSNPGPFNSPLHF,TGTGCCAGCAGCCAAGATAGTAATCCAGGGCCCTTTAATTCACCCCTCCACTTT
TRBV30,NA,NA,TRBJ1-3,CAWSTLTGNTIYF,TGTGCCTGGAGCACTCTAACTGGAAACACCATATATTTT